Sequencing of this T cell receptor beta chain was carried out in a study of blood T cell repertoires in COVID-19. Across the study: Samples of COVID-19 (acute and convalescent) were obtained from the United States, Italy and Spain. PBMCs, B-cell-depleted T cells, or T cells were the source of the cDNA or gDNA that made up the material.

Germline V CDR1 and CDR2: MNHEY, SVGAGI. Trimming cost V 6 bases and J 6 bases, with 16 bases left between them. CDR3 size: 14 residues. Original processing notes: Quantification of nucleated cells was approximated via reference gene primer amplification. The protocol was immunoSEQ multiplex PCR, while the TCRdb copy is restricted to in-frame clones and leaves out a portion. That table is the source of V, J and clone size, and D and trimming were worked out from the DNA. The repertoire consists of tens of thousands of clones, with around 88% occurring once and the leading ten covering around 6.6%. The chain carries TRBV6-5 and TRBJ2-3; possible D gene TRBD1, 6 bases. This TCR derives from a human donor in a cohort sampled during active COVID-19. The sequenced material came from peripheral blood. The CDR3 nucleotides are TGTGCCAGCAGAAGAGGACAGCCTTCTGATACGCAGTATTTT. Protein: CASRRGQPSDTQYF.